This T cell receptor beta chain was found in a study of beta chain features in type 1 diabetes. This CDR3 is 16 amino acids long. J gave up 6 bases and V 1 base, and 10 bases lay outside the gene matches. CDR1 and CDR2 from the germline V gene are SGHAT and FQNNGV. Isolation of CD4+ naive, central memory, regulatory and stem cell-like memory cells was achieved by sorting via CD45RO/CCR7/CD25/CD127/CD95/CD27. Every bit of the isolated RNA underwent reverse transcription, so sequencing read expressed TCRB transcripts. The protocol was immunoSEQ multiplex PCR, while the TCRdb copy is restricted to in-frame clones and leaves out a portion. The sample lists over 500,000 clones, around a sixth occurring once.

The TCR originated in a man aged 18 to 29 in good health. Sequenced sample: naive CD4+ T cells from blood. The chain combines TRBV11-2 with TRBJ2-7; TRBD1 matches at 9 bases. In DNA form, the CDR3 reads TGTGCCAGCAGCTTAGCCTCCGGGACAGGGATCCGCGAGCAGTACTTC. It translates to CASSLASGTGIREQYF.